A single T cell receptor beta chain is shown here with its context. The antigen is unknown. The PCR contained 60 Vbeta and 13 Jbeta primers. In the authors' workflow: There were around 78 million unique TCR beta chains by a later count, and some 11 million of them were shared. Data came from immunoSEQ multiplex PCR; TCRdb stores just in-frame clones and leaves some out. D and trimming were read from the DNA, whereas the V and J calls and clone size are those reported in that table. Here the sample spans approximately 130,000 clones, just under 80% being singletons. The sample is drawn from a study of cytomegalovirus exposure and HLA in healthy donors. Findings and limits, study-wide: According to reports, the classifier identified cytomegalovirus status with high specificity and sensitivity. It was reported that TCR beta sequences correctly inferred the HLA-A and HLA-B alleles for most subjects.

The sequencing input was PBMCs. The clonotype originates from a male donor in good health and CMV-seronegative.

In DNA, the CDR3 is TGCGCCAGCAGCCAAGATAGGGCACAGGGGGCGATCACCGGGGAGCTGTTTTTT. Its protein product is CASSQDRAQGAITGELFF. V gene TRBV4-3 combines with J gene TRBJ2-2; 9 bases fit TRBD1. Germline V gives CDR1 LGHNA, CDR2 YSLEER. The CDR3 has 18 amino acids. V was pared by 0 bases and J by 4 bases, with 9 bases of the junction left unmatched.